This T cell receptor beta chain was documented in a study of blood T cell repertoires in COVID-19. For the study at large: Spain, Italy and the United States supplied samples that represented acute and convalescent COVID-19.

Unmatched junction bases numbered 8, after V lost 4 bases and J lost 7 bases. The CDR3 length is 15 residues. Germline V gene lookup returns CDR1 KGHSH and CDR2 LQKENI. This table comes from immunoSEQ multiplex PCR, and its TCRdb copy is limited to in-frame clones, with some not included. The sample holds around 300,000 clones, approximately 90% seen once. This study enrolled people aged about 18 to 95 from 24 US geographic areas. In Cohort 3, a recovered donor had either two negative PCRs, clearance, or symptom resolution. The chain has TRBV18 and TRBJ2-5; 11 positions match TRBD2. Sequencing was performed on PBMCs or T cells enriched from blood (not recorded which). The sequence was collected from a woman aged 45 to 65 who had recovered from COVID-19. This CDR3 is CASSLPGLAEATQYF. CDR3 sequence (DNA): TGTGCCAGCTCACTACCGGGACTAGCGGAGGCGACCCAGTACTTC.